The 14 T cell receptor beta chains listed next were all sequenced from one sample in a study of shared clonotypes between healthy human individuals. Clones were read by immunoSEQ multiplex PCR, and TCRdb kept only the in-frame ones, dropping some. The sample lists 550,000 to 850,000 clones, 55% to 75% seen once, with under 2% in the top ten. Material for sequencing was memory CD4+ T cells sorted from blood. Subset reported: CD45RA-negative fraction. The receptor source for this set is a woman aged 25 to 39 in good health.

V usage is TRBV7-8 and J usage is TRBJ1-4; D uncertain. Germline values: CDR1 SGHVS, CDR2 FQNEAQ. V lost 0 bases and J lost 7, with 15 bases in between. This CDR3 spans 16 amino acids. This chain's CDR3 is CASSLALWQTFEKLFF. In nucleotides, the CDR3 is TGTGCCAGCAGCTTAGCCCTGTGGCAGACTTTTGAAAAACTGTTTTTT.

Worth noting for this clone: At the DNA level, this CDR3 is encoded by other sequences in the same sample as well. V and J are TRBV28 and TRBJ2-7; D is unclear. The ends were cut back, 5 bases at V and 3 bases at J, with 11 bases in the middle. The CDR3 sequence is 13 residues long. Germline V gene sequence: CDR1 MDHEN, CDR2 SYDVKM. The CDR3 loop is CASSPPPIYEQYF. The CDR3 DNA reads TGTGCCAGCAGTCCTCCCCCGATCTACGAGCAGTACTTC.

This sequence joins TRBV4-1 and TRBJ2-3; 9 bases are a match to TRBD2. Trimming removed 1 base from V and 5 bases from J; junction bases left unmatched: 1. The CDR3 has 14 residues. Germline V gives CDR1 MGHRA, CDR2 YSYEKL. CDR3 sequence (DNA): TGCGCCAGCAGCCAAGGACTAGCGGTAGATACGCAGTATTTT. Translation gives CASSQGLAVDTQYF.

V is TRBV5-1 and J is TRBJ2-3, with TRBD1 matching 9 bases. The CDR3 sequence is 18 residues long. Germline values: CDR1 SGHRS, CDR2 YFSETQ. J gave up 4 bases and V 2 bases, and 14 bases lay outside the gene matches. CDR3 in DNA: TGCGCCAGCAGCTTTGCTTTTAGGACAGGGGTGGATGCAGATACGCAGTATTTT. Protein: CASSFAFRTGVDADTQYF.

This clone came up once. This chain joins TRBV28 and TRBJ2-3; D is unclear. Trimming pared 0 bases from V and 0 bases from J, leaving 7 bases between. This CDR3 spans 15 amino acids. In germline, CDR1 is MDHEN, CDR2 SYDVKM. The CDR3 region is CASSLWVGSTDTQYF. As DNA, the CDR3 is TGTGCCAGCAGTTTATGGGTAGGCAGCACAGATACGCAGTATTTT.

The sample holds a few counts of this clone. The rearrangement uses TRBV2 and TRBJ1-3; TRBD1 aligns across 8 bases. Germline V gene data show CDR1 as SNHLY and CDR2 as FYNNEI. V was pared by 7 bases and J by 0 bases, with 5 bases of the junction left unmatched. This CDR3 contains 15 residues. For the CDR3, the DNA is TGTGCCAGCACCGGGGACAGGTTCTCTGGAAACACCATATATTTT. Amino acid sequence: CASTGDRFSGNTIYF.

The V call is TRBV11-2, the J call TRBJ2-7; D uncertain. The CDR3 sequence is 14 residues long. CDR1 and CDR2 (germline): SGHAT, FQNNGV. V was clipped by 5 bases and J by 1 base, with 12 bases between them. The CDR3 DNA sequence: TGTGCCAGCAGCGGCGAGATCGTATCCTACGAGCAGTACTTC. Translated, it gives CASSGEIVSYEQYF.

The rearrangement links TRBV5-8 to TRBJ2-7; no clear D gene. Trimming took off 4 bases at V and 7 bases at J, with 15 bases between the two ends. Per germline, CDR1 SGHTS and CDR2 YDEGEE. This CDR3 is 13 amino acids long. The CDR3 sequence: CASSSRVPKEQYF. CDR3 nucleotide sequence: TGTGCCAGCAGCAGCCGGGTCCCAAAAGAGCAGTACTTC.

The chain employs TRBV18 and TRBJ2-1; D possibly corresponds to TRBD2 (6 bases). The CDR3 extends over 16 amino acids. Trimming left V 6 bases short and J 0 bases short, with 15 bases between. Germline CDR1 is KGHSH and CDR2 is LQKENI. CDR3 region: CASSPGLPSSYNEQFF. Written as DNA, the CDR3 is TGTGCCAGCTCGCCGGGACTCCCAAGCTCCTACAATGAGCAGTTCTTC.

This chain connects TRBV15 to TRBJ1-5, with 9 bases lining up with TRBD1. The CDR3 has 15 residues. The germline CDR1 and CDR2 sequences are LNHNV and YYDKDF (reference sequence). J lost 5 bases, V lost 5 bases, and 7 bases had no gene match. CDR3 in amino acids: CATSPRDRADQPQHF. CDR3 nucleotides: TGTGCCACCAGCCCCAGGGACAGGGCGGATCAGCCCCAGCATTTT.

This clone has more than one count but fewer than ten. The chain recombines TRBV6-5 with TRBJ1-2; 10 bases line up with TRBD1. Looked up from germline, CDR1 is MNHEY and CDR2 is SVGAGI. The CDR3 is made up of 12 amino acids. With 6 bases clipped from V and 12 bases from J, the junction kept 7 bases outside the gene matches. CDR3 amino acids: CASRPGQGENTF. The CDR3 coding sequence is TGTGCCAGCAGACCCGGACAGGGGGAAAACACCTTC.

The CDR3 nucleotides are TGTGCCAGCAGCTTAGGAACTACAGATACGCAGTATTTT. Translated, it gives CASSLGTTDTQYF. The chain links TRBV7-9 to TRBJ2-3; no clear D gene. Trimming took 1 base from V and 3 from J, leaving 5 bases between them. CDR3 length: 13 residues. CDR1 and CDR2 (germline): SEHNR, FQNEAQ (reference sequence). Using reference TRBV7-9 and TRBJ2-3 for the parts outside the CDR3, the full variable domain is DTGVSQNPRHKITKRGQNVTFRCDPISEHNRLYWYRQTLGQGPEFLTYFQNEAQLEKSRLLSDRFSAERPKGSFSTLEIQRTEQGDSAMYLCASSLGTTDTQYFGPGTRLTVL.

The chain joins TRBV5-5 to TRBJ2-3; the match to TRBD1 covers 9 bases. The germline CDR1 and CDR2 sequences are SGHKS and YYEKEE (reference sequence). This CDR3 contains 15 residues. The junction had 5 bases not matched to a gene; V was cut back by 4 bases and J by 2 bases. As DNA, the CDR3 is TGTGCCAGCAGCCTAGGACAGGGGACCACAGATACGCAGTATTTT. It yields the protein CASSLGQGTTDTQYF.

The chain is built from TRBV5-6 and TRBJ2-7, with D possibly TRBD2 on 5 matching bases. Trimming left V 3 bases short and J 3 bases short, with 16 bases between. The CDR3 totals 15 residues. Per germline, CDR1 SGHDT and CDR2 YYEEEE. The CDR3, as DNA: TGTGCCAGCAGCTCCCGGGGAGTCCACATCTACGAGCAGTACTTC. Translated, it gives CASSSRGVHIYEQYF.